This entry lists 17 T cell receptor beta chains sequenced from one sample in a study of T cell responses to AZD1222 COVID-19 vaccine (dated by TCRdb to 2020 to 2022). The method was the immunoSEQ multiplex PCR assay. Drawn from immuneACCESS, this table holds only the in-frame rearrangements with V and J called that TCRdb kept. Clones are partly lost; checked studies trace under half to an unresolved V gene and leave the rest unexplained. This sample lists 85,000 to 130,000 clones; around nine tenths were detected once. Of the sample, over 15% is held by the ten largest clones. In the paper's terms, the time point label means: baseline before first vaccination. The sample here was peripheral blood, taken on day 0 of AZD1222 vaccination. The receptors were gathered from an adult in good health.

The chain uses TRBV10-3 and TRBJ1-4; a possible D gene is TRBD1 (5 bases). Deletions cut 2 bases from V and 0 bases from J, with 16 bases between. This CDR3 has 18 amino acids. CDR1 is ENHRY, CDR2 SYGVKD, per germline. CDR3 residues: CAISEGPGGDATNEKLFF. CDR3 bases: TGTGCCATCAGTGAGGGGCCCGGGGGAGATGCAACTAATGAAAAACTGTTTTTT.

CDR3 residues: CASSTGQGMNTEAFF. As DNA, the CDR3 is TGTGCCAGCTCAACGGGACAGGGAATGAACACTGAAGCTTTCTTT. The chain carries TRBV18 and TRBJ1-1; 9 bases align to TRBD1. Trimming removed 5 bases from V and 0 bases from J; junction bases left unmatched: 4. Germline-derived CDR1 and CDR2 are KGHSH and LQKENI. The CDR3 contains 15 residues.

CDR3 protein: CASRGGGRTEAFF. DNA of the CDR3: TGTGCCAGCAGGGGCGGGGGACGAACTGAAGCTTTCTTT. This rearrangement joins TRBV28 to TRBJ1-1; weak D call: TRBD1 (5 bases). Trimming shortened V by 6 bases and J by 5 bases, and 13 bases separated the two germline ends. CDR1 and CDR2 (germline): MDHEN, SYDVKM. The CDR3 consists of 13 residues.

The chain recombines TRBV5-1 with TRBJ1-1; D might be TRBD1 (6 bases). CDR3 size: 14 residues. V was clipped by 1 base and J by 3 bases, with 10 bases between them. The germline gives CDR1 SGHRS, CDR2 YFSETQ. In DNA, the CDR3 is TGCGCCAGCAGCTTGAGGGGGGCGGACACTGAAGCTTTCTTT. It codes for CASSLRGADTEAFF.

The rearrangement uses TRBV6-5 and TRBJ2-7; D is possibly TRBD2 (6 bases). Trimming took 11 bases from V and 1 from J, leaving 12 bases between them. Germline-derived CDR1 and CDR2 are MNHEY and SVGAGI. The CDR3 is made up of 12 amino acids. DNA of the CDR3: TGTGCCGCCCGGGACTGGTCCTACGAGCAGTACTTC. Its protein is CAARDWSYEQYF.

The rearrangement links TRBV19 to TRBJ1-3, with D unresolved. CDR3 size: 15 residues. The V end was cut by 3 bases, the J end by 0 bases, with 9 bases between. Germline CDR1 reads LNHDA; CDR2 reads SQIVND (reference sequence). The CDR3 coding sequence is TGTGCCAGTAGTATTAGCGGGAACTCTGGAAACACCATATATTTT. Translated, it gives CASSISGNSGNTIYF.

The V call is TRBV7-9, the J call TRBJ2-3; tentatively, D is TRBD1 or TRBD2 (5 bases each). The germline V gene encodes CDR1 SEHNR and CDR2 FQNEAQ (reference sequence). The CDR3 spans 17 residues. The V end lost 1 base, the J end lost 1 base, and 15 bases lay between the germline ends. The CDR3 spells CASSLGGAQGRTDTQYF. The CDR3 nucleotides read TGTGCCAGCAGCTTAGGAGGGGCGCAGGGACGCACAGATACGCAGTATTTT.

The CDR3, as DNA: TGTGCCAGCAGCCCCAAAGGACAGGGCTTGGGTGGCTACACCTTC. It is translated as CASSPKGQGLGGYTF. The chain is built from TRBV7-9 and TRBJ1-2; TRBD1 matches at 8 bases. The CDR3 is made up of 15 amino acids. V trimming: 5 bases; J trimming: 7 bases; junction bases outside the gene matches: 12. Per germline, CDR1 SEHNR and CDR2 FQNEAQ (reference sequence).

V usage is TRBV29-1 and J usage is TRBJ1-2; 12 bases are a match to TRBD1. The CDR3 is 15 residues long. Germline CDR1 reads SQVTM; CDR2 reads ANQGSEA. V dropped 3 bases and J dropped 2; count of bases not matched to a gene: 4. CDR3 DNA: TGCAGCGTTGACTCCGGGACAGGGGGCAACTATGGCTACACCTTC. Its protein product is CSVDSGTGGNYGYTF.

This clone was seen repeatedly, ten times or more. V is TRBV14 and J is TRBJ1-3, with 10 bases aligning to TRBD1. This CDR3 is built from 18 residues. The V gene end was trimmed by 3 bases and the J gene end by 2 bases; junction bases not matched to a gene: 10. CDR1 and CDR2 (germline): SGHDN, FVKESK. CDR3 residues: CASSQRRRQGAPGNTIYF. In nucleotides, the CDR3 is TGTGCCAGCAGCCAGAGAAGAAGACAGGGGGCACCTGGAAACACCATATATTTT.

The genes are TRBV2 and TRBJ2-4; D remains unclear. The V end lost 6 bases, the J end lost 0 bases, and 12 bases lay between the germline ends. Germline-derived CDR1 and CDR2 are SNHLY and FYNNEI. The CDR3 loop spans 15 amino acids. CDR3 amino acids: CASRDRLLAKNIQYF. The CDR3 DNA reads as TGTGCCAGCAGGGATCGACTCTTAGCCAAAAACATTCAGTACTTC.

The chain recombines TRBV7-3 with TRBJ2-5; 7 bases align to TRBD2. Germline values: CDR1 SGHTA, CDR2 FQGTGA. This CDR3 is built from 13 residues. Trimming removed 5 bases from V and 2 bases from J; junction bases left unmatched: 2. This chain's CDR3 is CASSPGGQETQYF. CDR3 sequence (DNA): TGTGCCAGCAGCCCGGGGGGACAAGAGACCCAGTACTTC.

The chain has TRBV15 and TRBJ1-3; no clear D. This CDR3 comprises 17 residues. V lost 0 bases, J lost 0 bases, and 12 bases lay in between. Germline-derived CDR1 and CDR2 are LNHNV and YYDKDF (reference sequence). CDR3 bases: TGTGCCACCAGCAGAGATGGACTCGCTGGCTCTGGAAACACCATATATTTT. This translates into CATSRDGLAGSGNTIYF.

V usage is TRBV6-5 and J usage is TRBJ1-1; 7 nucleotides match TRBD1. Germline CDR1 is MNHEY and CDR2 is SVGAGI. Germline trimming cut 10 bases from V and 0 bases from J; bases unmatched to any gene: 5. The length of the CDR3 is 13 residues. CDR3 nucleotides: TGTGCCAACTCGGGACAGATGAACACTGAAGCTTTCTTT. Its protein is CANSGQMNTEAFF.

V and J are TRBV7-8 and TRBJ1-1; no definite D call. CDR1 and CDR2 from the germline V gene are SGHVS and FQNEAQ. The ends were cut back, 5 bases at V and 4 bases at J, with 11 bases in the middle. The CDR3 runs 13 residues. In DNA, the CDR3 is TGTGCCAGCAGCATCGGGGAGTTCACTGAAGCTTTCTTT. Translating it yields CASSIGEFTEAFF.

Only one count was recorded for this clone. The J gene is TRBJ1-2, the V gene TRBV5-4; 9 nucleotides match TRBD1. J gave up 4 bases and V 4 bases, and 11 bases lay outside the gene matches. CDR3 length: 16 amino acids. Germline CDR1 and CDR2: SGHNT and YYREEE (reference sequence). The CDR3 region has the DNA TGTGCCAGCAGCGGCCCGGGACAGGGAGAGTCCTATGGCTACACCTTC. Amino acid sequence: CASSGPGQGESYGYTF.

The chain employs TRBV7-9 and TRBJ1-1; perhaps TRBD1 as D (6 bases). CDR3 length: 14 amino acids. CDR1 and CDR2 (germline): SEHNR, FQNEAQ (reference sequence). Trimming left V 4 bases short and J 5 bases short, with 14 bases between. For the CDR3, the DNA is TGTGCCAGCAGCTGGGGATTAGACAGGACTGAAGCTTTCTTT. Residues: CASSWGLDRTEAFF. The full variable domain, in which reference TRBV7-9 and TRBJ1-1 provide the parts outside the CDR3, is DTGVSQNPRHKITKRGQNVTFRCDPISEHNRLYWYRQTLGQGPEFLTYFQNEAQLEKSRLLSDRFSAERPKGSFSTLEIQRTEQGDSAMYLCASSWGLDRTEAFFGQGTRLTVV.